The 31 T cell receptor beta chains below come from one sample, sequenced in a study of CD8 T cells in ankylosing spondylitis. From the 5' RACE reads, TCRdb called clonotypes with MiXCR, one entry per CDR3 protein. The table has nearly 350,000 distinct CDR3 sequences, about 15% seen once. Specimen: blood, either unsorted or a sorted T cell fraction (not recorded which). These receptors originate from a male donor with ankylosing spondylitis or in good health (not recorded which).

This clonotype was seen only a few times. The chain joins TRBV12-3 or TRBV12-4 to TRBJ1-1; TRBD1 might be the D (5 bases). This CDR3 contains 13 residues. The V and J ends lost 7 bases and 7 bases respectively, with 16 bases between them. The CDR3 loop is CASTASRGGEAFF. In nucleotides, the CDR3 is TGTGCCAGCACCGCCTCTAGGGGTGGTGAAGCTTTCTTT.

The sample holds many counts of this clonotype. V usage is TRBV7-2 and J usage is TRBJ2-5; D uncertain. Germline CDR1 is SGHTA and CDR2 is FQGNSA. V lost 2 bases and J 2 bases, leaving 12 bases between the germline ends. CDR3 length: 15 amino acids. DNA for the CDR3: TGTGCCAGCAGCTTAACAAGCACCTGGCAAGAGACCCAGTACTTC. It specifies CASSLTSTWQETQYF.

The genes are TRBV20-1 and TRBJ1-2; possible D gene TRBD1, 6 bases. V lost 2 bases and J 0 bases, leaving 16 bases between the germline ends. CDR3 length: 16 residues. Germline V gives CDR1 DFQATT, CDR2 SNEGSKA (reference sequence). CDR3: CSARRGLGPANYGYTF. CDR3 bases: TGCAGTGCTAGAAGGGGGTTGGGTCCCGCTAACTATGGCTACACCTTC.

This clonotype was detected only a few times. The gene calls are TRBV5-1 and TRBJ1-1; no clear D gene. The V gene lost 5 bases and the J gene lost 1 base, with 3 bases spanning the gap. Germline V CDR1 and CDR2: SGHRS, YFSETQ. The CDR3 length is 11 residues. CDR3 residues: CASSTNTEAFF. In nucleotides, the CDR3 is TGCGCCAGCAGTACGAACACTGAAGCTTTCTTT.

This rearrangement joins TRBV30 to TRBJ1-5; D gene unclear. This CDR3 comprises 14 residues. V shed 5 bases and J shed 4 bases, with 15 bases lying between them. The germline CDR1 and CDR2 sequences are GTSNPN and SVGIG (reference sequence). Written as DNA, the CDR3 is TGTGCCTGGTCGACCCAAACCTTGAATCAGCCCCAGCATTTT. Amino acids: CAWSTQTLNQPQHF.

The rearrangement links TRBV24-1 to TRBJ2-2; D could derive from TRBD1 or TRBD2 (5 bases each). In germline, CDR1 is KGHDR, CDR2 SFDVKD. The CDR3 contains 13 residues. Trimming removed 10 bases at V and 0 bases at J, with 8 bases between. The DNA of the CDR3 is TGTGCCACAGGGACGGCGAACACCGGGGAGCTGTTTTTT. Translated, it gives CATGTANTGELFF.

The rearrangement uses TRBV30 and TRBJ1-5; D unclear. From germline, CDR1 is GTSNPN and CDR2 SVGIG (reference sequence). With 0 bases removed from V and 1 base from J, the gap between germline ends came to 7 bases. The CDR3 is 14 amino acids. The DNA of the CDR3 is TGTGCCTGGAGTGTCCCGGCAAGCAATCAGCCCCAGCATTTT. Translation gives CAWSVPASNQPQHF. Combining the CDR3 with reference TRBV30 and TRBJ1-5 gives the whole variable domain SQTIHQWPATLVQPVGSPLSLECTVEGTSNPNLYWYRQAAGRGLQLLFYSVGIGQISSEVPQNLSASRPQDRQFILSSKKLLLSDSGFYLCAWSVPASNQPQHFGDGTRLSIL.

The chain joins TRBV24-1 to TRBJ2-1, with TRBD2 matching 7 bases. CDR3 length equals 16 residues. V gave up 4 bases and J gave up 10 bases; unmatched junction bases: 15. Per the germline V gene, CDR1 is KGHDR and CDR2 is SFDVKD. The CDR3 here is CATSDPGTNSPSEQFF. The CDR3 bases are TGTGCCACCAGTGACCCCGGGACTAATTCACCCAGCGAGCAGTTCTTC.

The chain recombines TRBV10-2 with TRBJ2-2, with D uncertain. Germline lookup yields CDR1 WSHSY and CDR2 SAAADI. This CDR3 is built from 12 residues. Trimming took off 2 bases at V and 13 bases at J, with 11 bases between the two ends. This chain's CDR3 is CASSEGGLRLFF. The CDR3 DNA sequence: TGCGCCAGCAGTGAGGGTGGCCTTCGGCTGTTTTTT.

The chain carries TRBV20-1 and TRBJ2-7, with D unresolved. Germline V CDR1 and CDR2: DFQATT, SNEGSKA (reference sequence). Trimming removed 5 bases at V and 1 base at J, with 12 bases between. CDR3 length equals 13 residues. As DNA, the CDR3 is TGCAGTGCTTCTCCGGGTGGTTCCTACGAGCAGTACTTC. Protein product: CSASPGGSYEQYF.

The chain couples TRBV5-1 to TRBJ1-2; D call uncertain. CDR1 is SGHRS, CDR2 YFSETQ, per germline. The V gene lost 0 bases and the J gene lost 2 bases, with 14 bases spanning the gap. The CDR3 runs to 16 residues. CDR3 DNA: TGCGCCAGCAGCTTGGGCAGCCCCAGGCAAAACTATGGCTACACCTTC. It translates to CASSLGSPRQNYGYTF.

The rearrangement uses TRBV20-1 and TRBJ1-6, with D perhaps TRBD1 (5 bases). Trimming took 0 bases from V and 0 from J, leaving 15 bases between them. The CDR3 is 18 amino acids. Germline CDR1 reads DFQATT; CDR2 reads SNEGSKA (reference sequence). CDR3 residues: CSARDRRVTSSYNSPLHF. For the CDR3, the DNA is TGCAGTGCTAGAGATCGCAGGGTCACGAGCTCCTATAATTCACCCCTCCACTTT.

Written as DNA, the CDR3 is TGTGCCAGCAGCTTAGAACTATATGGCTACACCTTC. Protein product: CASSLELYGYTF. The V call is TRBV7-9, the J call TRBJ1-2; D unresolved. The CDR3 length is 12 residues. CDR1 SEHNR and CDR2 FQNEAQ come from the germline V gene (reference sequence). Trimming shortened V by 1 base and J by 5 bases, and 5 bases separated the two germline ends.

This clonotype showed up just a few times. The chain recombines TRBV20-1 with TRBJ2-1, with 8 bases aligning to TRBD2. Germline lookup yields CDR1 DFQATT and CDR2 SNEGSKA (reference sequence). Trimming removed 5 bases from V and 5 bases from J; junction bases left unmatched: 8. The CDR3 totals 14 residues. The CDR3 loop reads CSAGRAGADNEQFF. CDR3 sequence (DNA): TGCAGTGCTGGTAGAGCGGGGGCGGACAATGAGCAGTTCTTC.

This clonotype has a handful of counts. The CDR3: CATSRGRGSPLHF. CDR3 in DNA: TGTGCCACCAGCAGAGGACGGGGATCACCCCTCCACTTT. This sequence joins TRBV15 and TRBJ1-6; no firm D call. The germline gives CDR1 LNHNV, CDR2 YYDKDF (reference sequence). The CDR3 has 13 amino acids. Trimming stripped 1 base from V and 10 bases from J, with 8 bases between.

In this sample, this clonotype turned up a few times. V and J are TRBV5-1 and TRBJ2-1, with 14 bases identical to TRBD2. CDR1 and CDR2 (germline): SGHRS, YFSETQ. This CDR3 comprises 19 residues. With V trimmed by 7 bases and J by 2 bases, 14 bases remained unmatched. Here the CDR3 reads CASGIGTSGGRGPYNEQFF. The CDR3 DNA follows: TGCGCCAGCGGGATCGGGACTAGCGGGGGTCGGGGACCCTACAATGAGCAGTTCTTC.

This clonotype was seen a handful of times. This CDR3 is CASGSSEGSPLHF. CDR3 DNA: TGTGCCAGCGGGAGCTCGGAGGGCTCACCCCTCCACTTT. V usage is TRBV4-2 and J usage is TRBJ1-6; D uncertain. Looked up from germline, CDR1 is LGHNA and CDR2 is YNFKEQ. The CDR3 sequence is 13 residues long. Trimming pared 8 bases from V and 10 bases from J, leaving 15 bases between.

This clonotype showed up many times. V and J are TRBV12-3 or TRBV12-4 and TRBJ1-4; D is uncertain. The V end was cut by 6 bases, the J end by 3 bases, with 11 bases between. This CDR3 contains 14 residues. The CDR3 region has the DNA TGTGCCAGCAGCCGATCTGGGGCTAATGAAAAACTGTTTTTT. Protein: CASSRSGANEKLFF.

The rearrangement joins TRBV4-2 to TRBJ2-1; D not certain. The V gene's germline CDR1 is LGHNA and CDR2 YNFKEQ. The V gene lost 3 bases and the J gene lost 4 bases, with 16 bases spanning the gap. This CDR3 spans 16 amino acids. The CDR3 here is CASSHGGTDPYNEQFF. The CDR3 nucleotides read TGTGCCAGCAGCCATGGTGGAACAGACCCTTACAATGAGCAGTTCTTC.

The chain joins TRBV20-1 to TRBJ2-1, with D uncertain. The CDR3 has 13 residues. Germline V gene sequence: CDR1 DFQATT, CDR2 SNEGSKA (reference sequence). The germline V and J ends were trimmed by 5 bases and 3 bases, with 11 bases remaining between them. In nucleotides, the CDR3 is TGCAGTGCTGGCCTCCCGGGCTACAATGAGCAGTTCTTC. Its translation is CSAGLPGYNEQFF.

This clonotype has a handful of counts. V and J are TRBV12-3 or TRBV12-4 and TRBJ1-2; D is uncertain. V was clipped by 2 bases and J by 8 bases, with 15 bases between them. This CDR3 has 14 residues. DNA of the CDR3: TGTGCCAGCAGTTTATCGACTTCAGGCAGAGGCTACACCTTC. Translation: CASSLSTSGRGYTF.

A word on this clonotype: A read error may account for a junction end that differs from germline. CDR3 bases: TGTGCCACCAGTCAGGGAAAAGACACTGAAGCTTTCTTT. Its translation is CATSQGKDTEAFF. This chain joins TRBV10-3 and TRBJ1-1, with D possibly matching TRBD1 (5 bases). The CDR3 is made up of 13 amino acids. CDR1 and CDR2 (germline): ENHRY, SYGVKD.

The table lists this clonotype with a few counts. The chain is built from TRBV5-1 and TRBJ2-1; a possible D gene is TRBD2 (7 bases). Germline V gene data show CDR1 as SGHRS and CDR2 as YFSETQ. This CDR3 has 16 residues. V was shortened by 0 bases and J by 1 base, with 11 bases between the two germline ends. DNA for the CDR3: TGCGCCAGCAGCTTGGAGGGGGGAGGGTCCTACAATGAGCAGTTCTTC. Residues: CASSLEGGGSYNEQFF. Full variable domain (outside the CDR3, taken from reference TRBV5-1 and TRBJ2-1): KAGVTQTPRYLIKTRGQQVTLSCSPISGHRSVSWYQQTPGQGLQFLFEYFSETQRNKGNFPGRFSGRQFSNSRSEMNVSTLELGDSALYLCASSLEGGGSYNEQFFGPGTRLTVL.

This chain uses TRBV7-2 with TRBJ2-1, with D hard to call. Germline V gene lookup returns CDR1 SGHTA and CDR2 FQGNSA. The length of the CDR3 is 11 residues. V was pared by 8 bases and J by 4 bases, with 6 bases between. CDR3 loop: CASGNYNEQFF. The CDR3 bases are TGTGCCAGCGGAAATTACAATGAGCAGTTCTTC.

The genes are TRBV3-1 and TRBJ1-1; D not certain. Trimming stripped 7 bases from V and 1 base from J, with 13 bases between. Germline V lookup: CDR1 LGHDT, CDR2 YNNKEL (reference sequence). The CDR3 has 14 residues. The DNA for the CDR3 is TGTGCCAGCACCCGATCCCCGAGGAACACTGAAGCTTTCTTT. As protein: CASTRSPRNTEAFF.

This clonotype was counted between two and nine times. The rearrangement joins TRBV20-1 to TRBJ1-6, with 9 bases aligning to TRBD1. V was clipped by 6 bases and J by 7 bases; unmatched bases: 4. Germline loops: CDR1 DFQATT, CDR2 SNEGSKA (reference sequence). The CDR3 has 13 amino acids. DNA of the CDR3: TGCAGTGCAAACACAGGGGGCAATTCACCCCTCCACTTT. It codes for CSANTGGNSPLHF.

The table lists this clonotype with a count of one. The chain carries TRBV7-2 and TRBJ2-1; 15 positions agree with TRBD2. Germline CDR1 and CDR2: SGHTA and FQGNSA. The CDR3 covers 15 residues. The J segment lost 9 bases and the V segment lost 4 bases, leaving 4 bases of the junction unmatched. The CDR3 spells CASSSLGLAGGEQFF. The CDR3 DNA follows: TGTGCCAGCAGCTCCCTGGGACTAGCGGGGGGTGAGCAGTTCTTC.

The chain recombines TRBV20-1 with TRBJ2-4; D is perhaps TRBD2 (6 bases). Deletions cut 6 bases from V and 1 base from J, with 10 bases between. The germline V gene encodes CDR1 DFQATT and CDR2 SNEGSKA (reference sequence). The CDR3 is made up of 13 amino acids. CDR3 nucleotides: TGCAGTGCCTTCCGGGAGGCCAAAAACATTCAGTACTTC. Translation gives CSAFREAKNIQYF.

The chain joins TRBV2 to TRBJ2-7; perhaps TRBD1 as D (7 bases). CDR1 is SNHLY, CDR2 FYNNEI, per germline. Trimming took off 1 base at V and 6 bases at J, with 22 bases between the two ends. The CDR3 covers 17 residues. CDR3 residues: CASSEDLFGQEGLEQYF. In DNA, the CDR3 is TGTGCCAGCAGTGAAGACCTTTTCGGACAGGAGGGCCTCGAGCAGTACTTC.

The V call is TRBV9, the J call TRBJ1-3; a weak D match, TRBD1 (6 bases). This CDR3 spans 18 amino acids. The V end lost 0 bases, the J end lost 2 bases, and 18 bases lay between the germline ends. Germline CDR1 reads SGDLS; CDR2 reads YYNGEE. This CDR3 reads CASSVAWGHGDTGNTIYF. The CDR3 region has the DNA TGTGCCAGCAGCGTAGCTTGGGGACACGGTGACACTGGAAACACCATATATTTT.

This clonotype showed up just a few times. This chain uses TRBV5-1 with TRBJ2-1, with 7 bases lining up with TRBD2. In germline, CDR1 is SGHRS, CDR2 YFSETQ. V shed 6 bases and J 8 bases; nucleotides not matched to a gene: 11. There are 14 residues in the CDR3. CDR3 sequence (DNA): TGCGCCAGCACCGGGGTAGCGGGTACCCATGAGCAGTTCTTC. As protein: CASTGVAGTHEQFF.